The rows below give T cell receptor beta chains drawn from one sample of a study of beta chain features in type 1 diabetes. This table comes from immunoSEQ multiplex PCR, and its TCRdb copy is limited to in-frame clones, with some not included. The sample comprises about 260,000 clones, 68% of which are singletons, and approximately 0.05% rests with the top ten. Sample: naive CD4+ T cells from blood. These receptors all stem from a man younger than 45 in good health. Both conserved end residues are trimmed from each CDR3. The order of the fields is J gene, V gene, CDR3 protein.

J gene: TRBJ2-5
V gene: TRBV2
CDR3 protein: ASSYRLEETQY

J gene: TRBJ2-3
V gene: TRBV2
CDR3 protein: ASSAGQGSTDTQY

J gene: TRBJ2-2
V gene: TRBV25-1
CDR3 protein: ASSEYTGELF

J gene: TRBJ1-6
V gene: TRBV7-2
CDR3 protein: ASSLRPGPNSPLH

J gene: TRBJ2-7
V gene: TRBV7-9
CDR3 protein: ASSLGLQGPPYEQY

J gene: TRBJ2-5
V gene: TRBV29-1
CDR3 protein: SDRENQETQY

J gene: TRBJ2-7
V gene: TRBV13
CDR3 protein: ASSFRYEQY

J gene: TRBJ1-1
V gene: TRBV23-1
CDR3 protein: ASSQESADEAF

J gene: TRBJ2-5
V gene: TRBV9
CDR3 protein: ASSKLSSGTKETQY

J gene: TRBJ2-1
V gene: TRBV7-9
CDR3 protein: ASSGAVYNEQF

J gene: TRBJ1-6
V gene: TRBV29-1
CDR3 protein: SVRTGDSPLH

J gene: TRBJ2-1
V gene: TRBV10-3
CDR3 protein: AISESASVGNNEQF

J gene: TRBJ2-3
V gene: TRBV6-1
CDR3 protein: ASSEASGAGTQY

J gene: .
V gene: TRBV30
CDR3 protein: AWSEAGGPFYEQY

J gene: TRBJ1-1
V gene: TRBV29-1
CDR3 protein: SVIERNTEAF

J gene: TRBJ1-4
V gene: TRBV30
CDR3 protein: AWSRTGGDEKLF

J gene: TRBJ1-2
V gene: TRBV4-3
CDR3 protein: ASSQGQTESYGYT

J gene: TRBJ1-1
V gene: TRBV29-1
CDR3 protein: SVSGLQNTEAF

J gene: TRBJ2-3
V gene: TRBV30
CDR3 protein: AWNKRDLDTQY

J gene: TRBJ2-7
V gene: TRBV2
CDR3 protein: ASSDSYSAYEQY

J gene: TRBJ2-1
V gene: TRBV30
CDR3 protein: ACSRSGLAGNEQF

J gene: TRBJ2-2
V gene: TRBV6-1
CDR3 protein: ASSERGAGTGNTGELF

J gene: TRBJ1-4
V gene: TRBV30
CDR3 protein: AWTSRTNEKLF

J gene: TRBJ1-5
V gene: TRBV19
CDR3 protein: ASSIPTGYSNQPQH

J gene: TRBJ2-1
V gene: TRBV4-1
CDR3 protein: ASSQVTPPANEQF

J gene: TRBJ2-7
V gene: TRBV18
CDR3 protein: ASSPPVGYEQY

J gene: TRBJ2-1
V gene: TRBV29-1
CDR3 protein: SVPRLELWNEQF

J gene: TRBJ2-7
V gene: TRBV5-1
CDR3 protein: ASSGTGEYEQY

J gene: TRBJ2-4
V gene: TRBV30
CDR3 protein: AWSVENIQY

J gene: TRBJ2-5
V gene: TRBV10-3
CDR3 protein: AISEFPGGTQETQY

J gene: TRBJ2-5
V gene: TRBV18
CDR3 protein: ASSRGIETQY

J gene: TRBJ2-3
V gene: TRBV28
CDR3 protein: ASRDSGRADTQY

J gene: TRBJ1-6
V gene: TRBV7-9
CDR3 protein: ASSPGGEPLH

J gene: TRBJ2-1
V gene: TRBV29-1
CDR3 protein: SVEGRLAGVEQF

J gene: TRBJ1-1
V gene: TRBV18
CDR3 protein: ASSPSVGTEAF

J gene: TRBJ1-1
V gene: TRBV18
CDR3 protein: ASSPVGGGTEAF

J gene: TRBJ2-7
V gene: TRBV27
CDR3 protein: ASSLVPRQGAPYEQY

J gene: TRBJ2-3
V gene: TRBV28
CDR3 protein: ASSLRTDTQY

J gene: TRBJ2-7
V gene: TRBV11-1
CDR3 protein: ASSHGPGGSYEQY

J gene: TRBJ1-5
V gene: TRBV30
CDR3 protein: AWSPGTHSNQPQH

J gene: TRBJ1-1
V gene: TRBV30
CDR3 protein: ACTLNTEAF

J gene: TRBJ2-1
V gene: TRBV6-6
CDR3 protein: ASSYFTDNEQF

J gene: TRBJ2-3
V gene: TRBV7-2
CDR3 protein: ASSSYYTDTQY